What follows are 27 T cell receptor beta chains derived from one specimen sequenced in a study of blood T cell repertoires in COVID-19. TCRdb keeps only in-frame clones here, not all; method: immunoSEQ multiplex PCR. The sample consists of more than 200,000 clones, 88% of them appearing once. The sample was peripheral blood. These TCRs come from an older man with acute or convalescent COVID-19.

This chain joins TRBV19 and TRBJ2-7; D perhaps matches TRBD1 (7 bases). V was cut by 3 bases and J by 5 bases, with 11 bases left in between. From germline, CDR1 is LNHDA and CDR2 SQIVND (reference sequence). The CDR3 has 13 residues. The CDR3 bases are TGTGCCAGTAGTATCCCAGGGGGGAACGAGCAGTACTTC. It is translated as CASSIPGGNEQYF.

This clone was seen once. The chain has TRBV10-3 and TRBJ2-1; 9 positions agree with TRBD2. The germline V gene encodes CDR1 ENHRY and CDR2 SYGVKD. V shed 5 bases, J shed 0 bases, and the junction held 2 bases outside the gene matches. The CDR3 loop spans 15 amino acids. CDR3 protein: CAISISGSSYNEQFF. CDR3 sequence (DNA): TGTGCCATCAGTATTAGCGGGAGCTCCTACAATGAGCAGTTCTTC.

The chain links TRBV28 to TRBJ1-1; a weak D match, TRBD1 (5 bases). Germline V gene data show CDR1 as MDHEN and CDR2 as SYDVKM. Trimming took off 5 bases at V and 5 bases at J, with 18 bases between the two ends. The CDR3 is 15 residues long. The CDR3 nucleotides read TGTGCCAGCAGTCCCTATCATCGGGGGACGACTGAAGCTTTCTTT. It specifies CASSPYHRGTTEAFF.

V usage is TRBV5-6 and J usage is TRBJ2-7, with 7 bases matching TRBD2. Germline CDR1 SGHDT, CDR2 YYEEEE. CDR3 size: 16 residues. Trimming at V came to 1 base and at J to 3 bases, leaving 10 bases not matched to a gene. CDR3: CASSLWQGLAVYEQYF. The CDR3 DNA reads TGTGCCAGCAGCTTGTGGCAAGGGCTAGCGGTCTACGAGCAGTACTTC.

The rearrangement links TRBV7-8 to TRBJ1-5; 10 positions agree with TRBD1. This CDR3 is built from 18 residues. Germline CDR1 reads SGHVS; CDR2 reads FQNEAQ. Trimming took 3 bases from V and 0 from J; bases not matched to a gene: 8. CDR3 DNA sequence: TGTGCCAGCAGCTTCGCGTCAGGGACAGGGGTTAGCAATCAGCCCCAGCATTTT. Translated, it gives CASSFASGTGVSNQPQHF. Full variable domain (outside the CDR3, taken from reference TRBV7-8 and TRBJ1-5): GAGVSQSPRYKVAKRGQDVALRCDPISGHVSLFWYQQALGQGPEFLTYFQNEAQLDKSGLPSDRFFAERPEGSVSTLKIQRTQQEDSAVYLCASSFASGTGVSNQPQHFGDGTRLSIL.

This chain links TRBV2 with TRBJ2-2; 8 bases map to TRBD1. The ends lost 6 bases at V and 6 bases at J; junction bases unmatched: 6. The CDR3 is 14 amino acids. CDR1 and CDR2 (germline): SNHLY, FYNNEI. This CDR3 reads CASSVKQGAGELFF. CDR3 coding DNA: TGTGCCAGCAGCGTAAAACAGGGGGCCGGGGAGCTGTTTTTT.

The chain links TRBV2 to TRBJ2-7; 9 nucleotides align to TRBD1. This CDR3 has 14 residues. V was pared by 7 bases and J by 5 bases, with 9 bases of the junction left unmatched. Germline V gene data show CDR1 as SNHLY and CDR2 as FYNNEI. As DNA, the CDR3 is TGTGCCAGCACCACAGGGGGCGCTGGAAACGAGCAGTACTTC. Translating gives CASTTGGAGNEQYF.

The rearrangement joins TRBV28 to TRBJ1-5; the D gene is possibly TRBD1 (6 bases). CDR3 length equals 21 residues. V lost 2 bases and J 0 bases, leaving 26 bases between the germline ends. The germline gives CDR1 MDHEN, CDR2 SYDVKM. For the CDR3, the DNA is TGTGCCAGCAGTTTAGCTGGGACAATCTATGGCAAACCATATAGCAATCAGCCCCAGCATTTT. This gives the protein CASSLAGTIYGKPYSNQPQHF.

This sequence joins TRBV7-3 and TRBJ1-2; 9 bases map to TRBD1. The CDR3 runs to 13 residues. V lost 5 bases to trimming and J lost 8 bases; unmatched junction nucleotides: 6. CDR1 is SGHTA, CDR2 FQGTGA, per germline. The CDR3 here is CASSLGQGQGYTF. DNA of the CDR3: TGTGCCAGCAGCCTGGGACAGGGCCAGGGCTACACCTTC.

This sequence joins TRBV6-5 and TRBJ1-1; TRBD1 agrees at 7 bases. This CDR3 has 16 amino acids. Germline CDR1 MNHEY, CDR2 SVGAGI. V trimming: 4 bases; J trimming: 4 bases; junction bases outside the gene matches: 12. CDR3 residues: CASSFEGQPWVTEAFF. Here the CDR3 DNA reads TGTGCCAGCAGTTTCGAGGGACAGCCTTGGGTCACTGAAGCTTTCTTT.

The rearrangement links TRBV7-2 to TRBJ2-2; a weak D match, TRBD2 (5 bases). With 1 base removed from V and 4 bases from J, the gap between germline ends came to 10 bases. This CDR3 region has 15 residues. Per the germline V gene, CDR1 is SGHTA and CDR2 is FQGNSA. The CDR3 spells CASSLVVAFTGELFF. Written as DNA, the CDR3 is TGTGCCAGCAGCTTAGTGGTAGCGTTCACCGGGGAGCTGTTTTTT.

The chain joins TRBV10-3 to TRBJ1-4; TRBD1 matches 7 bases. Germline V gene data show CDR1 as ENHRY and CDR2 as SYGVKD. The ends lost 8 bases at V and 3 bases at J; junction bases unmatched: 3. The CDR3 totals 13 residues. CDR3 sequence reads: CAIAGTANEKLFF. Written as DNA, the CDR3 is TGTGCCATCGCTGGGACAGCTAATGAAAAACTGTTTTTT.

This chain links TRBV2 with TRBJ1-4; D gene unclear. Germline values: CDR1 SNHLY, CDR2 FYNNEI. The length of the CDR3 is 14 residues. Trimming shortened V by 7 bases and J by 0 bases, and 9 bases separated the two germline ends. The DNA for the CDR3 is TGTGCCAGCAATTACGCGGCAACTAATGAAAAACTGTTTTTT. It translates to CASNYAATNEKLFF.

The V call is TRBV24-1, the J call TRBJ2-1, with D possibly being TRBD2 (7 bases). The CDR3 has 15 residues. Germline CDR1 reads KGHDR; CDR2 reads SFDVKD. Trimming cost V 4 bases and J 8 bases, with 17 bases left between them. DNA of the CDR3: TGTGCCACCAGTGACCCTCGGGGGGCAGGCGATGAGCAGTTCTTC. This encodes CATSDPRGAGDEQFF.

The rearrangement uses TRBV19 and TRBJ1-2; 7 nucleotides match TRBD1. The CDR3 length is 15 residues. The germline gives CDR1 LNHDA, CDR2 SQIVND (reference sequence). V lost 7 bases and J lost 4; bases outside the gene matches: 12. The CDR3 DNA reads TGTGCCAGTACCCCGACAGGGAACACCCTCTATGGCTACACCTTC. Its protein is CASTPTGNTLYGYTF.

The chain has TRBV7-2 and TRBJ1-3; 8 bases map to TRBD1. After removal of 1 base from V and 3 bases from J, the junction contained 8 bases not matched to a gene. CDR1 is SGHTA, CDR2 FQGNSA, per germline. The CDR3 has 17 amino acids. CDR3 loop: CASSLVWAGGVGNTIYF. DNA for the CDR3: TGTGCCAGCAGCTTAGTGTGGGCAGGGGGCGTTGGAAACACCATATATTTT.

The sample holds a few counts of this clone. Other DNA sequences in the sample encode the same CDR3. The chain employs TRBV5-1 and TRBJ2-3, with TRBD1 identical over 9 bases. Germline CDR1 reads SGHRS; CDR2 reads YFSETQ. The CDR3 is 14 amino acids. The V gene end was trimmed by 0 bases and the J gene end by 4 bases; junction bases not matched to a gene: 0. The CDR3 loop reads CASSLGQGADTQYF. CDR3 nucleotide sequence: TGCGCCAGCAGCTTGGGACAGGGGGCAGATACGCAGTATTTT.

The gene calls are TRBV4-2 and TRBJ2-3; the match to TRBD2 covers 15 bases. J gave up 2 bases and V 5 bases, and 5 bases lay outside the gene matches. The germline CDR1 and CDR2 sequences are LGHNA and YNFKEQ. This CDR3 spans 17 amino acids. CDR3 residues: CASSSRTSGRATDTQYF. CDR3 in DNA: TGTGCCAGCAGCTCGCGGACTAGCGGGAGGGCCACAGATACGCAGTATTTT.

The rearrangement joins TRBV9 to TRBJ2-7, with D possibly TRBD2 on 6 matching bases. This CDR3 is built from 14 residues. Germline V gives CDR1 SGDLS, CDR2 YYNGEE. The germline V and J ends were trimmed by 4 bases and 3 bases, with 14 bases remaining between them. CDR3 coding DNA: TGTGCCAGCAGCCCACAGCGGGCCGGCTACGAGCAGTACTTC. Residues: CASSPQRAGYEQYF.

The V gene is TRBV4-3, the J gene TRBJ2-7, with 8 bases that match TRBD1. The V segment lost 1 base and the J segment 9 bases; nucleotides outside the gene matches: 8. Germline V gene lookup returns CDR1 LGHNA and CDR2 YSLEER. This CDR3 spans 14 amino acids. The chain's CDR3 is CASSQALQGGWQYF. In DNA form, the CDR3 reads TGCGCCAGCAGCCAAGCGTTACAGGGGGGATGGCAGTACTTC.

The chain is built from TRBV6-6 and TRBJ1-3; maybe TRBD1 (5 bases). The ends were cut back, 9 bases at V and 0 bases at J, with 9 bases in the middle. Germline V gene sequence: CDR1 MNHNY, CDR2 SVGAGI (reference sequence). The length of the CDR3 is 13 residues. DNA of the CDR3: TGTGCCAGTAACAGGAACTCTGGAAACACCATATATTTT. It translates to CASNRNSGNTIYF.

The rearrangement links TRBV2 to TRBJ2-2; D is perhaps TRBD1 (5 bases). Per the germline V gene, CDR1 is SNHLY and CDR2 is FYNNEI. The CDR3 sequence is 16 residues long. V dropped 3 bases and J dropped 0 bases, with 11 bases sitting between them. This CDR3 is CASSERTPANTGELFF. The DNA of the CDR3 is TGTGCCAGCAGTGAGAGGACACCTGCGAACACCGGGGAGCTGTTTTTT.

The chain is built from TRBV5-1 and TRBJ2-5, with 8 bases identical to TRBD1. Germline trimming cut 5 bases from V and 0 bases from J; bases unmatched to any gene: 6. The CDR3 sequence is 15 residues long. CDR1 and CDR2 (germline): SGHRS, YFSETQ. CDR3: CASSLTGDNQETQYF. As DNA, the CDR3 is TGCGCCAGCAGTTTGACAGGGGATAACCAAGAGACCCAGTACTTC.

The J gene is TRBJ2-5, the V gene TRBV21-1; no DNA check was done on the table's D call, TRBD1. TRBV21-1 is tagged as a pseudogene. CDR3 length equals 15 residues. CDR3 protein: CASRGGWDRKETQYF. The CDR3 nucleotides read TGTGCCAGCAGGGGAGGATGGGACAGGAAGGAGACCCAGTACTTC.

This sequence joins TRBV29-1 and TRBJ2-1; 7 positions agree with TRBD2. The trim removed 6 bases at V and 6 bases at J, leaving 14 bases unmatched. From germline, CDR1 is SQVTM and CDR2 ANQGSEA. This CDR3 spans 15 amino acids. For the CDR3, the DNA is TGCAGCGTACTTCCTCGGGGGGATGGGGGCAATGAGCAGTTCTTC. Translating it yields CSVLPRGDGGNEQFF.

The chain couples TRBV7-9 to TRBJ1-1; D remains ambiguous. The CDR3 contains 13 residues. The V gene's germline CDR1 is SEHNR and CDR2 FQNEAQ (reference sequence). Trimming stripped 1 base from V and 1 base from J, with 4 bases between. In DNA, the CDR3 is TGTGCCAGCAGCTTAGATCAGAACACTGAAGCTTTCTTT. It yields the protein CASSLDQNTEAFF.

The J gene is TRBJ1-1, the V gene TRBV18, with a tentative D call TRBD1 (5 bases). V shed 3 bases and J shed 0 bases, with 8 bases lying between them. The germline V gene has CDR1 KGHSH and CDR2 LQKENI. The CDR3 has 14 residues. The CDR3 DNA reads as TGTGCCAGCTCACCGATGACAGTGAACACTGAAGCTTTCTTT. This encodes CASSPMTVNTEAFF.